These 30 T cell receptor beta chains share one sample of origin, sequenced in a study of radiotherapy plus CTLA-4 blockade in lung cancer. Clones were read by immunoSEQ multiplex PCR, and TCRdb kept only the in-frame ones, dropping some. The sample shows tens of thousands of clones, roughly 88% of them seen only once. The sample was peripheral blood, taken from a patient treated with radiotherapy plus ipilimumab. These receptors came from a human donor with non-small cell lung cancer whose response to radiotherapy plus ipilimumab could not be evaluated.

The V gene is TRBV27, the J gene TRBJ2-7; 15 bases align to TRBD2. This CDR3 spans 18 amino acids. Trimming removed 8 bases from V and 4 bases from J; junction bases left unmatched: 15. The germline V gene has CDR1 MNHEY and CDR2 SMNVEV (reference sequence). CDR3 nucleotide sequence: TGTGCCAGCTCCAAGACCGGGACTAGCGGGAGGAGGGGTTACGAGCAGTACTTC. Translated: CASSKTGTSGRRGYEQYF.

The chain has TRBV7-9 and TRBJ2-5; 10 bases line up with TRBD2. V was clipped by 2 bases and J by 4 bases; unmatched bases: 7. Germline loops: CDR1 SEHNR, CDR2 FQNEAQ (reference sequence). This CDR3 contains 16 residues. The DNA for the CDR3 is TGTGCCAGCAGCTTACTAGCGGGGGCCGGGGGAGAGACCCAGTACTTC. This codes for CASSLLAGAGGETQYF.

A few counts support this clone. The chain combines TRBV4-1 with TRBJ2-7; 8 bases line up with TRBD1. Per the germline V gene, CDR1 is MGHRA and CDR2 is YSYEKL. This CDR3 is 14 amino acids long. J lost 4 bases, V lost 4 bases, and 6 bases had no gene match. In nucleotides, the CDR3 is TGCGCCAGCAGCCTAGGACAGGGTTTTTACGAGCAGTACTTC. This gives the protein CASSLGQGFYEQYF.

This chain joins TRBV7-2 and TRBJ1-1; D is uncertain. V was cut by 2 bases and J by 1 base, with 8 bases left in between. This CDR3 has 14 amino acids. From germline, CDR1 is SGHTA and CDR2 FQGNSA. Written as DNA, the CDR3 is TGTGCCAGCAGCTTAAATCGGGGGAACACTGAAGCTTTCTTT. This gives the protein CASSLNRGNTEAFF.

V is TRBV27 and J is TRBJ1-6; TRBD1 aligns across 7 bases. The germline V gene encodes CDR1 MNHEY and CDR2 SMNVEV (reference sequence). Unmatched junction bases numbered 14, after V lost 2 bases and J lost 7 bases. This CDR3 region has 18 residues. The CDR3 region is CASSLGPGQATGNSPLHF. DNA for the CDR3: TGTGCCAGCAGTTTAGGACCTGGACAGGCCACCGGCAATTCACCCCTCCACTTT.

V and J are TRBV7-8 and TRBJ2-7, with 10 nucleotides matching TRBD2. Germline V gene data show CDR1 as SGHVS and CDR2 as FQNEAQ. With V trimmed by 4 bases and J by 2 bases, 2 bases remained unmatched. This CDR3 region has 14 residues. The CDR3 sequence: CASSSLAGAYEQYF. The CDR3 bases are TGTGCCAGCAGCTCGCTAGCGGGAGCCTACGAGCAGTACTTC.

The chain uses TRBV11-2 and TRBJ1-2; D is ambiguous. V lost 3 bases and J 3 bases, leaving 8 bases between the germline ends. Germline lookup yields CDR1 SGHAT and CDR2 FQNNGV. The CDR3 has 13 amino acids. CDR3 DNA: TGTGCCAGCAGCTTTAGGCAGGACTATGGCTACACCTTC. Residues: CASSFRQDYGYTF.

The rearrangement links TRBV29-1 to TRBJ2-1; 10 bases align to TRBD2. This CDR3 is built from 14 residues. The J segment lost 7 bases and the V segment lost 4 bases, leaving 7 bases of the junction unmatched. From germline, CDR1 is SQVTM and CDR2 ANQGSEA. The CDR3, as DNA: TGCAGCGTTGTGATACTAGCGGGAAGAAATGAGCAGTTCTTC. It specifies CSVVILAGRNEQFF.

The V call is TRBV9, the J call TRBJ2-3; 10 bases are shared with TRBD2. Germline V CDR1 and CDR2: SGDLS, YYNGEE. This CDR3 comprises 16 residues. After removal of 4 bases from V and 2 bases from J, the junction contained 7 bases not matched to a gene. DNA of the CDR3: TGTGCCAGCAGCCCACGCCTAGCGGGAGTCACAGATACGCAGTATTTT. It is translated as CASSPRLAGVTDTQYF.

For the CDR3, the DNA is TGTGCCAGCAGTGAATGGACTAGCGGGGGCAATGAGCAGTTCTTC. Residues: CASSEWTSGGNEQFF. The rearrangement uses TRBV25-1 and TRBJ2-1, with 13 bases aligning to TRBD2. V lost 1 base, J lost 6 bases, and 0 bases stayed unmatched. In germline, CDR1 is MGHDK, CDR2 SYGVNS. CDR3 length: 15 residues.

This chain connects TRBV10-1 to TRBJ2-7; TRBD1 is a possible D gene (5 bases). Germline lookup yields CDR1 WNHNN and CDR2 SYGVQD (reference sequence). V was pared by 2 bases and J by 0 bases, with 8 bases between. This CDR3 has 14 amino acids. CDR3 region: CASSEGHLSYEQYF. The CDR3 DNA is TGCGCCAGCAGTGAGGGACACCTCTCCTACGAGCAGTACTTC.

This chain links TRBV5-6 with TRBJ1-3, with TRBD1 identical over 9 bases. This CDR3 is built from 18 residues. Trimming took 4 bases from V and 2 from J; bases not matched to a gene: 13. Looked up from germline, CDR1 is SGHDT and CDR2 is YYEEEE. Here the CDR3 DNA reads TGTGCCAGCAGCGTCCGGGGACAGGGATCTACTGCTGGAAACACCATATATTTT. The encoded protein is CASSVRGQGSTAGNTIYF.

The J gene is TRBJ2-1, the V gene TRBV7-9, with a possible D match to TRBD1 (5 bases). V was trimmed by 5 bases and J by 5 bases, leaving 19 bases between them. The CDR3 totals 16 residues. CDR1 and CDR2 (germline): SEHNR, FQNEAQ (reference sequence). The CDR3 region is CASSRLRQGPHNEQFF. The DNA for the CDR3 is TGTGCCAGCAGCCGCCTGAGGCAGGGCCCCCACAATGAGCAGTTCTTC.

The J gene is TRBJ2-7, the V gene TRBV4-1; D is ambiguous. Trimming took 1 base from V and 0 from J, leaving 10 bases between them. The CDR3 has 15 residues. Germline CDR1 and CDR2: MGHRA and YSYEKL. This CDR3 is CASSQGPQDSYEQYF. The CDR3 DNA follows: TGCGCCAGCAGCCAAGGGCCGCAGGACTCCTACGAGCAGTACTTC.

This clone was seen a single time. The J gene is TRBJ1-1, the V gene TRBV7-8, with TRBD1 matching 8 bases. The CDR3 runs to 18 residues. Trimming cost V 5 bases and J 7 bases; bases outside gene matches: 21. Germline lookup yields CDR1 SGHVS and CDR2 FQNEAQ. The CDR3 spells CASSLGQGRGGRQGEAFF. CDR3 sequence (DNA): TGTGCCAGCAGCCTAGGACAGGGTAGAGGGGGGCGACAGGGTGAAGCTTTCTTT.

The V and J genes are TRBV7-8 and TRBJ2-4; 7 bases match TRBD1. Germline CDR1 is SGHVS and CDR2 is FQNEAQ. The CDR3 loop spans 14 amino acids. The V gene end was trimmed by 4 bases and the J gene end by 4 bases; junction bases not matched to a gene: 4. CDR3 DNA: TGTGCCAGCAGCTCCGTCAGGGGGAAAAACATTCAGTACTTC. Its protein is CASSSVRGKNIQYF.

This chain joins TRBV15 and TRBJ2-1; D might be TRBD2 (6 bases). Between the trimmed V and J ends, which lost 0 bases and 2 bases, there was a span of 8 bases. Germline V gene data show CDR1 as LNHNV and CDR2 as YYDKDF (reference sequence). This CDR3 contains 15 residues. The CDR3 reads CATSRDSGAYNEQFF. DNA of the CDR3: TGTGCCACCAGCAGAGATAGCGGAGCCTACAATGAGCAGTTCTTC.

The chain combines TRBV19 with TRBJ2-7; 7 nucleotides agree with TRBD1. Looked up from germline, CDR1 is LNHDA and CDR2 is SQIVND (reference sequence). J was trimmed by 8 bases and V by 6 bases; bases with no gene match: 10. The CDR3 is 13 residues long. CDR3 residues: CASSSTGSDKQYF. In DNA, the CDR3 is TGTGCCAGTAGCTCGACAGGGTCGGATAAGCAGTACTTC. The variable domain in full, with the rest retrieved from reference TRBV19 and TRBJ2-7, is DGGITQSPKYLFRKEGQNVTLSCEQNLNHDAMYWYRQDPGQGLRLIYYSQIVNDFQKGDIAEGYSVSREKKESFPLTVTSAQKNPTAFYLCASSSTGSDKQYFGPGTRLTVT.

Concerning this clone itself: Given the absence of the conserved phenylalanine or tryptophan at the CDR3 end, a read error is likely. Because the CDR3's place on the DNA is in doubt, the DNA is left out and the CDR3 is given as listed by TCRdb. V usage is TRBV7-4 and J usage is TRBJ2-7; no check of the table's D call, TRBD2, against the DNA was made. Germline assignment: CDR1 SGHVT and CDR2 SQSDAQ. From its first to its last residue, the CDR3 has 11 amino acids. CDR3 protein: CASNKYSGAGS.

About this clone: The junction and the germline gene differ at one end; a read error may be behind it. Here the CDR3 DNA reads TGTGCCAGCAGTGGGACTAGCGGGGGCCTCCAAGGGACCCAGTACTTC. The encoded protein is CASSGTSGGLQGTQYF. The V and J genes are TRBV28 and TRBJ2-5; TRBD2 matches at 14 bases. The CDR3 contains 16 residues. CDR1 is MDHEN and CDR2 is SYDVKM in the germline V gene.

CDR3 protein: CASSHGTGTAASYEQYF. The CDR3 DNA reads as TGCGCCAGCAGCCATGGGACCGGGACAGCTGCCTCCTACGAGCAGTACTTC. This rearrangement joins TRBV4-3 to TRBJ2-7, with 7 bases aligning to TRBD1. The CDR3 length is 17 residues. V lost 3 bases, J lost 0 bases, and 11 bases stayed unmatched. Germline CDR1 is LGHNA and CDR2 is YSLEER.

This sequence joins TRBV2 and TRBJ2-3; maybe TRBD2 (5 bases). Trimming removed 5 bases at V and 0 bases at J, with 9 bases between. Germline V gives CDR1 SNHLY, CDR2 FYNNEI. The CDR3 loop spans 14 amino acids. The CDR3 coding sequence is TGTGCCAGCAGTCCGGACTGGAGCACAGATACGCAGTATTTT. It yields the protein CASSPDWSTDTQYF.

This chain uses TRBV5-5 with TRBJ1-2; no clear D. The CDR3 has 16 residues. Deletions cut 0 bases from V and 5 bases from J, with 17 bases between. CDR1 is SGHKS and CDR2 is YYEKEE in the germline V gene (reference sequence). CDR3 in amino acids: CASSLAAIEQNYGYTF. In DNA, the CDR3 is TGTGCCAGCAGCTTGGCCGCCATTGAACAGAATTATGGCTACACCTTC.

The chain recombines TRBV6-6 with TRBJ2-1, with D maybe TRBD2 (5 bases). CDR1 and CDR2 from the germline V gene are MNHNY and SVGAGI (reference sequence). V was cut by 5 bases and J by 2 bases, with 10 bases left in between. The CDR3 contains 14 residues. CDR3 amino acids: CASSTGEAYNEQFF. In nucleotides, the CDR3 is TGTGCCAGCAGTACCGGGGAAGCCTACAATGAGCAGTTCTTC.

The V gene is TRBV4-1, the J gene TRBJ1-1; D ambiguous. V was cut by 3 bases and J by 6 bases, with 8 bases left in between. The CDR3 has 12 amino acids. Per germline, CDR1 MGHRA and CDR2 YSYEKL. The CDR3 spells CASSQRGPEAFF. CDR3 nucleotides: TGCGCCAGCAGCCAGAGAGGGCCTGAAGCTTTCTTT.

This rearrangement joins TRBV28 to TRBJ2-3, with TRBD2 matching 8 bases. CDR1 MDHEN and CDR2 SYDVKM come from the germline V gene. This CDR3 region has 17 residues. The junction had 10 bases not matched to a gene; V was cut back by 4 bases and J by 1 base. The CDR3 nucleotides read TGTGCCAGCAGTTCGGGGGGCGGGAGGATCGGCACAGATACGCAGTATTTT. Translating gives CASSSGGGRIGTDTQYF.

The chain combines TRBV5-1 with TRBJ2-2; TRBD2 is a possible D gene (5 bases). V lost 2 bases, J lost 4 bases, and 12 bases lay in between. Germline CDR1 SGHRS, CDR2 YFSETQ. This CDR3 spans 15 amino acids. The chain's CDR3 is CASSFPDWPTGELFF. The CDR3 nucleotides are TGCGCCAGCAGCTTCCCGGACTGGCCCACCGGGGAGCTGTTTTTT.

This sequence joins TRBV27 and TRBJ2-1, with D possibly matching TRBD2 (5 bases). Germline values: CDR1 MNHEY, CDR2 SMNVEV (reference sequence). V dropped 8 bases and J dropped 1 base, with 15 bases sitting between them. The CDR3 consists of 15 residues. The CDR3 spells CASLGPGSSYNEQFF. CDR3 nucleotide sequence: TGTGCCAGCCTTGGACCGGGATCGTCCTACAATGAGCAGTTCTTC.

V usage is TRBV5-4 and J usage is TRBJ1-2; D possibly corresponds to TRBD1 (5 bases). V was trimmed by 3 bases and J by 9 bases, leaving 21 bases between them. The CDR3 runs to 15 residues. Germline V gene lookup returns CDR1 SGHNT and CDR2 YYREEE (reference sequence). The chain's CDR3 is CASSSPQVGKGSYTF. The CDR3 nucleotides read TGTGCCAGCAGCTCTCCACAGGTTGGAAAGGGAAGCTACACCTTC.

The V call is TRBV2, the J call TRBJ2-7; 11 bases fit TRBD2. V was clipped by 6 bases and J by 1 base; unmatched bases: 2. The CDR3 length is 14 residues. Germline V CDR1 and CDR2: SNHLY, FYNNEI. The CDR3 region is CASRGLAASYEQYF. The CDR3 region has the DNA TGTGCCAGCAGGGGACTAGCGGCTTCCTACGAGCAGTACTTC. The variable domain in full, with the rest retrieved from reference TRBV2 and TRBJ2-7, is EPEVTQTPSHQVTQMGQEVILRCVPISNHLYFYWYRQILGQKVEFLVSFYNNEISEKSEIFDDQFSVERPDGSNFTLKIRSTKLEDSAMYFCASRGLAASYEQYFGPGTRLTVT.